A single sample is the source of the 9 T cell receptor beta chains below, sequenced in a study of control samples from healthy donors and cancer patients. The table came from immunoSEQ multiplex PCR; TCRdb's copy has only in-frame clones and leaves some out. In the table there are some 82,000 clones, approximately 89% of which are singletons. Sequenced material: blood. All receptors derive from a man aged 50 to 60 in good health.

The rearrangement joins TRBV11-2 to TRBJ1-1; TRBD1 is a possible D gene (6 bases). CDR1 is SGHAT, CDR2 FQNNGV, per germline. V lost 5 bases and J 7 bases, leaving 14 bases between the germline ends. This CDR3 contains 13 residues. The CDR3 DNA is TGTGCCAGCAGCGGACCCAGGGGTTTTGAAGCTTTCTTT. It is translated as CASSGPRGFEAFF. Combining the CDR3 with reference TRBV11-2 and TRBJ1-1 gives the whole variable domain EAGVAQSPRYKIIEKRQSVAFWCNPISGHATLYWYQQILGQGPKLLIQFQNNGVVDDSQLPKDRFSAERLKGVDSTLKIQPAKLEDSAVYLCASSGPRGFEAFFGQGTRLTVV.

This rearrangement joins TRBV10-1 to TRBJ2-1; a weak D match, TRBD2 (6 bases). V was shortened by 3 bases and J by 0 bases, with 15 bases between the two germline ends. Germline CDR1 WNHNN, CDR2 SYGVQD (reference sequence). CDR3 size: 17 residues. CDR3 residues: CASSDYRDLSSYNEQFF. The CDR3 DNA is TGCGCCAGCAGTGATTACCGGGACTTGAGCTCCTACAATGAGCAGTTCTTC.

This rearrangement joins TRBV11-3 to TRBJ2-7; the D is unclear. The germline V gene encodes CDR1 SGHNT and CDR2 YENEEA. The CDR3 extends over 14 amino acids. V lost 1 base and J lost 0, with 7 bases in between. As DNA, the CDR3 is TGTGCCAGCAGCTTAGGTATGAGCTCCTACGAGCAGTACTTC. The encoded protein is CASSLGMSSYEQYF.

In its sample, this clone was seen once. The V call is TRBV10-2, the J call TRBJ2-1; D remains ambiguous. V was clipped by 0 bases and J by 0 bases, with 6 bases between them. Germline CDR1 WSHSY, CDR2 SAAADI. This CDR3 is built from 15 residues. CDR3 DNA sequence: TGCGCCAGCAGTGAGTCTAGCAGCTCCTACAATGAGCAGTTCTTC. This encodes CASSESSSSYNEQFF.

This rearrangement joins TRBV3-1 (or the pseudogene TRBV3-2) to TRBJ2-5; 7 bases are shared with TRBD2. Germline CDR1 is LGHDT and CDR2 is YNNKEL (reference sequence). J was trimmed by 3 bases and V by 4 bases; bases with no gene match: 11. The CDR3 length is 16 residues. The CDR3 DNA reads TGTGCCAGCAGCCCTCGGATCGGGACTACTAAAGAGACCCAGTACTTC. Translated, it gives CASSPRIGTTKETQYF.

The gene calls are TRBV29-1 and TRBJ2-7, with a possible D match to TRBD2 (5 bases). Germline CDR1 and CDR2: SQVTM and ANQGSEA. The CDR3 length is 11 residues. Trimming left V 4 bases short and J 7 bases short, with 11 bases between. The CDR3 here is CSVGGVGEQYF. The CDR3, as DNA: TGCAGCGTTGGGGGAGTGGGAGAGCAGTACTTC.

This chain connects TRBV12-3 or TRBV12-4 to TRBJ1-5, with D uncertain. CDR3 size: 12 residues. Trimming took off 3 bases at V and 8 bases at J, with 8 bases between the two ends. CDR3 nucleotide sequence: TGTGCCAGCAGTTTCTCGGTGGAGCCCCAGCATTTT. It codes for CASSFSVEPQHF.

The chain is built from TRBV19 and TRBJ1-5, with 7 bases fitting TRBD1. Looked up from germline, CDR1 is LNHDA and CDR2 is SQIVND (reference sequence). CDR3 length equals 14 residues. V lost 11 bases to trimming and J lost 2 bases; unmatched junction nucleotides: 9. The CDR3 loop is CAEFRGYGNQPQHF. For the CDR3, the DNA is TGTGCCGAATTCAGGGGGTACGGCAATCAGCCCCAGCATTTT.

V gene TRBV5-6 combines with J gene TRBJ1-2; D ambiguous. The CDR3 is made up of 16 amino acids. The germline gives CDR1 SGHDT, CDR2 YYEEEE. V lost 6 bases and J lost 8, with 26 bases in between. CDR3 loop: CASTPLPGYTKGGYTF. In nucleotides, the CDR3 is TGTGCCAGCACCCCCCTTCCGGGTTATACTAAGGGAGGCTACACCTTC.